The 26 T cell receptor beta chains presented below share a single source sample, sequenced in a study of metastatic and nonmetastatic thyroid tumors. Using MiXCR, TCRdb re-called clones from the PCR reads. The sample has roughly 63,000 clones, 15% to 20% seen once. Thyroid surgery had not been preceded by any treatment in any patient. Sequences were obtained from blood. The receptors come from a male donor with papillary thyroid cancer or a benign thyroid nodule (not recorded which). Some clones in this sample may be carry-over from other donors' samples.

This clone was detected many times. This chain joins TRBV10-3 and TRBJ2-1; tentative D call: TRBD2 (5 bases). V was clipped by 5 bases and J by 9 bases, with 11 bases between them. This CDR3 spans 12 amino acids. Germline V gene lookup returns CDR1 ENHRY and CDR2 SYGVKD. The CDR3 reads CAISPTRSEQFF. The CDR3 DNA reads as TGTGCCATCAGTCCCACTAGATCTGAGCAGTTCTTC.

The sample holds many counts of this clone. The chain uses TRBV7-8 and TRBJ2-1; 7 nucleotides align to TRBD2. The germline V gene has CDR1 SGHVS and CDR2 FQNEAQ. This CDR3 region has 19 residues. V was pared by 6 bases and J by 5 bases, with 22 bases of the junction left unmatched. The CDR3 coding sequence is TGTGCCAGCAGGCTTACCAATGAGGGCGGGGGTCGAATCCACAATGAGCAGTTCTTC. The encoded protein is CASRLTNEGGGRIHNEQFF.

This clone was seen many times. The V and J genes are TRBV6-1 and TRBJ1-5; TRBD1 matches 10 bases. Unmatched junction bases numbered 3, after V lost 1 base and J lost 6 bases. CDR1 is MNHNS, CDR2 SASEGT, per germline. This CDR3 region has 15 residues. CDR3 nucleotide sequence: TGTGCCAGCAGTGAAGTGGGACAGGGGAGTCAGCCCCAGCATTTT. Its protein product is CASSEVGQGSQPQHF.

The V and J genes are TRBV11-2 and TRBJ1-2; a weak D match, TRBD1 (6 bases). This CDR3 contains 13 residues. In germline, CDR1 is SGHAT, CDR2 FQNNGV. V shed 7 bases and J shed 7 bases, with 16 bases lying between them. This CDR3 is CASIPCTGPGYTF. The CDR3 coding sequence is TGTGCCAGCATCCCCTGTACAGGGCCTGGCTACACCTTC.

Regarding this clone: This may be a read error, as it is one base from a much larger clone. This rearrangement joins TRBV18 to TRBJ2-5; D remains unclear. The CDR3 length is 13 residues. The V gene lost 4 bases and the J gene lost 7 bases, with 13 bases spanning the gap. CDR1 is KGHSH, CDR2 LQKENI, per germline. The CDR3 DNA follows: TGTGCCAGCTCACAGAATCAAGAAGGGACCCAGTACTTC. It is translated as CASSQNQEGTQYF.

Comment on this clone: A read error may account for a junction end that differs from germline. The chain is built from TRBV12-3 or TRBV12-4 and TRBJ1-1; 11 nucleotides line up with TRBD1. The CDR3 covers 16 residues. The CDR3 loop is CASNPRDRGFRTEDFF. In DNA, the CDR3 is TGTGCCAGCAATCCCCGGGACAGGGGGTTCAGGACTGAAGATTTCTTT.

CDR3 region: CSAPILQGAGYTF. Here the CDR3 DNA reads TGCAGTGCACCAATTCTACAGGGAGCTGGCTACACCTTC. The chain is built from TRBV20-1 and TRBJ1-2; weak D call: TRBD1 (6 bases). Germline CDR1 reads DFQATT; CDR2 reads SNEGSKA (reference sequence). There are 13 residues in the CDR3. V was pared by 6 bases and J by 7 bases, with 18 bases between.

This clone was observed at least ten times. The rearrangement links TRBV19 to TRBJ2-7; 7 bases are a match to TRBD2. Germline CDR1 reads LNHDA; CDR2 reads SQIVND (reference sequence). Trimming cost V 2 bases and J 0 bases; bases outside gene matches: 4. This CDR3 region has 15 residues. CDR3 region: CASSITWTSSYEQYF. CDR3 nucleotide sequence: TGTGCCAGTAGTATAACCTGGACTAGCTCCTACGAGCAGTACTTC.

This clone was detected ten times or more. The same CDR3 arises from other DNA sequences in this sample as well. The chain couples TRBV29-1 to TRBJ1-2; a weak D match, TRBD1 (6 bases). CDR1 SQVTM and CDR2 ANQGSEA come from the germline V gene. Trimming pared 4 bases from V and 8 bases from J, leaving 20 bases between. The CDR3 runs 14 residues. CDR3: CSVVRIQGRGGYTF. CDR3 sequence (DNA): TGCAGCGTTGTAAGGATACAGGGCCGCGGGGGCTACACCTTC.

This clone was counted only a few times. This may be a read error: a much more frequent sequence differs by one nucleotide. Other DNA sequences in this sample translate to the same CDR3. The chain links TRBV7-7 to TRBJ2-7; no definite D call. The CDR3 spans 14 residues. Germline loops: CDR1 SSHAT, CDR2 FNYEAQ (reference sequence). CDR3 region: CASSPGGGAYEQYF. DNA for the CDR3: TGTGCTAGCAGCCCCGGTGGTGGGGCCTACGAGCAGTACTTC. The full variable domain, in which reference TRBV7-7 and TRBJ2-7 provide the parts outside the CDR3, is GAGVSQSPRYKVTKRGQDVTLRCDPISSHATLYWYQQALGQGPEFLTYFNYEAQPDKSGLPSDRFSAERPEGSISTLTIQRTEQRDSAMYRCASSPGGGAYEQYFGPGTRLTVT.

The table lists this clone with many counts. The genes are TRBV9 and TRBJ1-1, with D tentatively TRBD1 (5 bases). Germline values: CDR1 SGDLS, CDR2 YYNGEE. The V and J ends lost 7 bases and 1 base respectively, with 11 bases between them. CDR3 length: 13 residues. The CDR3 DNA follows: TGTGCCAGCGGGGTTGGGGGGAACACTGAAGCTTTCTTT. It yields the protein CASGVGGNTEAFF. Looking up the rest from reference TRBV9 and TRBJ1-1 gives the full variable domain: DSGVTQTPKHLITATGQRVTLRCSPRSGDLSVYWYQQSLDQGLQFLIQYYNGEERAKGNILERFSAQQFPDLHSELNLSSLELGDSALYFCASGVGGNTEAFFGQGTRLTVV.

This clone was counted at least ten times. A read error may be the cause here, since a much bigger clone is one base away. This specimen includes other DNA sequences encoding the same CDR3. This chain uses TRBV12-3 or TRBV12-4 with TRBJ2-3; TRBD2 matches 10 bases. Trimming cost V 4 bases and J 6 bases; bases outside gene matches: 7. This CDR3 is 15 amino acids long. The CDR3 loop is CASSSSGGAEDTQYF. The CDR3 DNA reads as TGTGCCAGCAGTTCCAGCGGGGGGGCCGAGGATACGCAGTATTTT.

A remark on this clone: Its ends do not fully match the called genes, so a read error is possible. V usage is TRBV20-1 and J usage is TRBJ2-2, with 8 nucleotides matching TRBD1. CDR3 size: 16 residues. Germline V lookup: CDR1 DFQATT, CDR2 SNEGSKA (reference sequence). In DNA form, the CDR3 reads TGCAGTGCTAGAGATTTAGGACAGGGAATCACTGGGGAGCCGTTTTTT. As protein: CSARDLGQGITGEPFF.

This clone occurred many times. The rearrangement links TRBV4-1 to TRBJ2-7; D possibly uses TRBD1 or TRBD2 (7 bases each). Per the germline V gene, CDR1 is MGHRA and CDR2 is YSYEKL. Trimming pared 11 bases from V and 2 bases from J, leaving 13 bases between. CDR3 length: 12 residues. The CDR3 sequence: CAVGGTAYEQYV. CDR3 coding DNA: TGCGCCGTCGGGGGGACAGCCTACGAGCAGTACGTC.

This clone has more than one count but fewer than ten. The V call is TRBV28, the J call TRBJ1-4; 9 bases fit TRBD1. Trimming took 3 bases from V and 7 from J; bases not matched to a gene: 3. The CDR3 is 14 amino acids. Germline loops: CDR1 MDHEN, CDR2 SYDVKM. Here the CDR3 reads CASSFGTGTEKLFF. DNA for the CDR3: TGTGCCAGCAGTTTTGGGACAGGGACTGAAAAACTGTTTTTT.

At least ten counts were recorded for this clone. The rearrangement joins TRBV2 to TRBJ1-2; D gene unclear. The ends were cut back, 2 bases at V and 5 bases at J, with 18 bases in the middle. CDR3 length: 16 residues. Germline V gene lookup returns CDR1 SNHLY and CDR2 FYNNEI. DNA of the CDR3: TGTGCCAGCAGTGAATCTTACCTACTGGGGAGTTATGGCTACACCTTC. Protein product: CASSESYLLGSYGYTF.

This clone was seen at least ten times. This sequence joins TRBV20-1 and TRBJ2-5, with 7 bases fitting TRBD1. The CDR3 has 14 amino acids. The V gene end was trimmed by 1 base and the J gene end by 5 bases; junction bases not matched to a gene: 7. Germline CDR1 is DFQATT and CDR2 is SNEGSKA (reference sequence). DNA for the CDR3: TGCAGTGCTAGAGGGGACAGCCAAAGGGAGACCCAGTACTTC. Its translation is CSARGDSQRETQYF.

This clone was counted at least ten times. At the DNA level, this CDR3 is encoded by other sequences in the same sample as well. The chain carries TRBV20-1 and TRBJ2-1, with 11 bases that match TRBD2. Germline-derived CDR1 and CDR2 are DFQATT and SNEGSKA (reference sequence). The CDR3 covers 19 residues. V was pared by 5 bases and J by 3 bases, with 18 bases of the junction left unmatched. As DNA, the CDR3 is TGCAGTGCTGACAAACTAGCGGGGGCCTGGGTGGACGACTACAATGAGCAGTTCTTC. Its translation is CSADKLAGAWVDDYNEQFF.

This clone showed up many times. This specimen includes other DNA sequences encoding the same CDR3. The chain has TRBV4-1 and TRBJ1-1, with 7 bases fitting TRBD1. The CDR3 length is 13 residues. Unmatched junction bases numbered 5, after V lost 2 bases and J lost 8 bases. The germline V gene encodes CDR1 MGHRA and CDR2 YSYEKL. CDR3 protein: CASSQNRQGEAFF. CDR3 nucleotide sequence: TGCGCCAGCAGCCAAAACCGACAGGGCGAAGCTTTCTTT.

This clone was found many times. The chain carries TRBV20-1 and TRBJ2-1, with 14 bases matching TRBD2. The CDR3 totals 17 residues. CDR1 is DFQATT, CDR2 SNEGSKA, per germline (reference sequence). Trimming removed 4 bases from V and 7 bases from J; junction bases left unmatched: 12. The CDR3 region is CSAIGLPGLAGENEQFF. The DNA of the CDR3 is TGCAGTGCTATCGGTTTACCGGGACTAGCGGGAGAAAATGAGCAGTTCTTC.

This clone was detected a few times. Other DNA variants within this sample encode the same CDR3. DNA of the CDR3: TGTGCCAGCAGGACGGGGCTAGGCAATGAGCAGTTCTTC. It translates to CASRTGLGNEQFF. This rearrangement joins TRBV19 to TRBJ2-1, with D possibly being TRBD1 or TRBD2 (5 bases each). This CDR3 is built from 13 residues. The V end was cut by 9 bases, the J end by 6 bases, with 15 bases between. Germline CDR1 reads LNHDA; CDR2 reads SQIVND (reference sequence).

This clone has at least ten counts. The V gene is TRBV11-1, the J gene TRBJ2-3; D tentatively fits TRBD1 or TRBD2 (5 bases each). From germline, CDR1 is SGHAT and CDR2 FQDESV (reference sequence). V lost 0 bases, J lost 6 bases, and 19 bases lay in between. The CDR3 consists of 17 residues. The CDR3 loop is CASSLAWGSSTSDTQYF. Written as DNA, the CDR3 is TGTGCCAGCAGCTTAGCGTGGGGGTCCTCTACTTCGGATACGCAGTATTTT.

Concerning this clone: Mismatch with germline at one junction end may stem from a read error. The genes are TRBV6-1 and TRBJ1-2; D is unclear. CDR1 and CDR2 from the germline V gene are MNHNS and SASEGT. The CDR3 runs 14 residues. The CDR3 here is CATKGPHKAYGYNF. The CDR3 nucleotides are TGTGCCACCAAAGGACCTCACAAAGCGTATGGCTACAACTTC.

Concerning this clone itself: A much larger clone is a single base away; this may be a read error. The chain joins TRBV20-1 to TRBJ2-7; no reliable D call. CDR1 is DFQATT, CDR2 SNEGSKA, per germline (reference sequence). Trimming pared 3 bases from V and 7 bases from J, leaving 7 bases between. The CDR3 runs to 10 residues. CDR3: CSASGSEQYF. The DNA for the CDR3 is TGCAGTGCTAGTGGGTCAGAGCAGTACTTC.

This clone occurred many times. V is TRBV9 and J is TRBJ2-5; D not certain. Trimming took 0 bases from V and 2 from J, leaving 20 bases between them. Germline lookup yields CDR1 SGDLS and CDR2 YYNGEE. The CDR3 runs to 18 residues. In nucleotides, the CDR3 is TGTGCCAGCAGCGTAGGTTCCCAGGTTGTTGTAGGTCAAGAGACCCAGTACTTC. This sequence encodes CASSVGSQVVVGQETQYF.

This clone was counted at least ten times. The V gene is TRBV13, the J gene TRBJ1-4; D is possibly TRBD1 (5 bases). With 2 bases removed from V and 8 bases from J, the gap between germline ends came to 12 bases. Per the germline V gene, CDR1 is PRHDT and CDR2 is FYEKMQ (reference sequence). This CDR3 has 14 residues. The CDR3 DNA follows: TGTGCCAGCAGCTTACGCAGGGTGGACGAAAAACTGTTTTTT. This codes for CASSLRRVDEKLFF. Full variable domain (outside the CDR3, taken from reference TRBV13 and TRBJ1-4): AAGVIQSPRHLIKEKRETATLKCYPIPRHDTVYWYQQGPGQDPQFLISFYEKMQSDKGSIPDRFSAQQFSDYHSELNMSSLELGDSALYFCASSLRRVDEKLFFGSGTQLSVL.